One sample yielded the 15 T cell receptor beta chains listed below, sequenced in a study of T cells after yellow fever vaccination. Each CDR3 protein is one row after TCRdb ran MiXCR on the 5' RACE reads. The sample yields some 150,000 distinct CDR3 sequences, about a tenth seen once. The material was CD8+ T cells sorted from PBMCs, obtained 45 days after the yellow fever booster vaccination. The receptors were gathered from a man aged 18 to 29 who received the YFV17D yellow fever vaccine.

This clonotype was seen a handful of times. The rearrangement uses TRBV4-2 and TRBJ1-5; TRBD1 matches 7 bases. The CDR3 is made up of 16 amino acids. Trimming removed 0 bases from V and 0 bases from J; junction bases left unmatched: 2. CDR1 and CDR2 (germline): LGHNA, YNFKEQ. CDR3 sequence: CASSQDQGVSNQPQHF. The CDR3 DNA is TGTGCCAGCAGCCAAGACCAGGGGGTTAGCAATCAGCCCCAGCATTTT.

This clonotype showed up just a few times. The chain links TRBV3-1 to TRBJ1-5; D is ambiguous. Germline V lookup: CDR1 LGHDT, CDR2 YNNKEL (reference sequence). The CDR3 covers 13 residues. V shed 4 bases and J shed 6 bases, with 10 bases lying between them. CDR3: CASSLATAQPQHF. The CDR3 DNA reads TGTGCCAGCAGCCTTGCCACAGCTCAGCCCCAGCATTTT.

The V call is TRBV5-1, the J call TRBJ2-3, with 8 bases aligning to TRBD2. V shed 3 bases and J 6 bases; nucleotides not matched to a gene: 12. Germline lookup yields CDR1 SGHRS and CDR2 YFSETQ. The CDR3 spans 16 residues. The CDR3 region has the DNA TGCGCCAGCAGCTGGGAGCGGGGGACCGTCCTTGATACGCAGTATTTT. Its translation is CASSWERGTVLDTQYF.

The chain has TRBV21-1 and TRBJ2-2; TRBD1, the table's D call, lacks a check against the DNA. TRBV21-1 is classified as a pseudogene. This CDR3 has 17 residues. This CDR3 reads CASSKHQWSGGAGELFF. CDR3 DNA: TGTGCCAGCAGCAAACACCAATGGTCTGGGGGGGCCGGGGAGCTGTTTTTT.

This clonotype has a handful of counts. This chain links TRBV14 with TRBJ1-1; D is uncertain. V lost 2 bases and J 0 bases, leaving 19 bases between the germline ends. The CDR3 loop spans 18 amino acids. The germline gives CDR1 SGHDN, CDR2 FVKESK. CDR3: CASSQLTRGFDMNTEAFF. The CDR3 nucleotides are TGTGCCAGCAGCCAACTGACTAGAGGGTTTGACATGAACACTGAAGCTTTCTTT. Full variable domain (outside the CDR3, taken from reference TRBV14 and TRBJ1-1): EAGVTQFPSHSVIEKGQTVTLRCDPISGHDNLYWYRRVMGKEIKFLLHFVKESKQDESGMPNNRFLAERTGGTYSTLKVQPAELEDSGVYFCASSQLTRGFDMNTEAFFGQGTRLTVV.

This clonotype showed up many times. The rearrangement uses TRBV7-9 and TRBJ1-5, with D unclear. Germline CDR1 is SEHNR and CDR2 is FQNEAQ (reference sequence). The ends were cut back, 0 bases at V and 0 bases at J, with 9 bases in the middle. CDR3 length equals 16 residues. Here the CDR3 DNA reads TGTGCCAGCAGCTTAGCAAGACCCAATAGCAATCAGCCCCAGCATTTT. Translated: CASSLARPNSNQPQHF.

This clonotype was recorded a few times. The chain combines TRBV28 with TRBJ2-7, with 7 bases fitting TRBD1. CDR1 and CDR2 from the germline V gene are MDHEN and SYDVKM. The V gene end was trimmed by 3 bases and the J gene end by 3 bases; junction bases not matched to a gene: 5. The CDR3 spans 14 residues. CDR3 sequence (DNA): TGTGCCAGCAGTTTCCAGGACAGGCGCTACGAGCAGTACGTC. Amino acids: CASSFQDRRYEQYV.

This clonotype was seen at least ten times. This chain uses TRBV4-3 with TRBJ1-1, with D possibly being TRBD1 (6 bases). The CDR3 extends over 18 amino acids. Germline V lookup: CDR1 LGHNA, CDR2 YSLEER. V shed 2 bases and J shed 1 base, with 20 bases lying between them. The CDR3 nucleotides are TGCGCCAGCAGCCAACGGACAGCCATCGAGGTCGCGAACACTGAAGCTTTCTTT. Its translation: CASSQRTAIEVANTEAFF.

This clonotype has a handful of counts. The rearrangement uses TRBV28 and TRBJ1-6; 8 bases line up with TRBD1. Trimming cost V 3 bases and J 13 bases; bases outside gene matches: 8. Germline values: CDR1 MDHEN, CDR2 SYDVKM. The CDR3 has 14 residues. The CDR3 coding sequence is TGTGCCAGCAGTTTGGACAGGGAGGTGTCCCCCCTCCACTTT. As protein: CASSLDREVSPLHF.

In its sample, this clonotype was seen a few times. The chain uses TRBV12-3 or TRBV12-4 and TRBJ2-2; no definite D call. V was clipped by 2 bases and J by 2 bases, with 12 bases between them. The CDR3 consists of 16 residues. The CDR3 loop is CASSLLGRANTGELFF. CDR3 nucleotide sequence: TGTGCCAGCAGTTTATTGGGCAGAGCAAACACCGGGGAGCTGTTTTTT.

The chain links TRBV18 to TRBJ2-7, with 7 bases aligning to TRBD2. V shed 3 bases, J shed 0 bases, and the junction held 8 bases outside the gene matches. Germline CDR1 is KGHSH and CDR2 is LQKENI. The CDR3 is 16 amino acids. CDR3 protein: CASSPEWRGSSYEQYF. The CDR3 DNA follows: TGTGCCAGCTCACCTGAGTGGCGGGGGTCCTCCTACGAGCAGTACTTC.

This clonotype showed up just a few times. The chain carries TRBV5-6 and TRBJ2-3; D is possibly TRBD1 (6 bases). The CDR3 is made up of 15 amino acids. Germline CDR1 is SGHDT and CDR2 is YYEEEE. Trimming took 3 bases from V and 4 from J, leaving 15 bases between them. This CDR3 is CASSWDIGVADTQYF. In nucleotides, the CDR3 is TGTGCCAGCAGCTGGGACATCGGGGTTGCAGATACGCAGTATTTT.

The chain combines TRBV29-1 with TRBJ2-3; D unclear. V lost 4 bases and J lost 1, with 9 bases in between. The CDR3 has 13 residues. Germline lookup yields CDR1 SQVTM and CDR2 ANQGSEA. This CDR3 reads CSVGGFGTDTQYF. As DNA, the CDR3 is TGCAGCGTTGGAGGCTTCGGCACAGATACGCAGTATTTT.

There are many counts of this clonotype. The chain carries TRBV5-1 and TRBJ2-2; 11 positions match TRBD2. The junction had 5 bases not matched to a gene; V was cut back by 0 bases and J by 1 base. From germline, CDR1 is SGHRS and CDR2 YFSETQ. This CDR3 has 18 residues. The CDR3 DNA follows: TGCGCCAGCAGCTTGGCGAGGACTAGCGGGTGGAACACCGGGGAGCTGTTTTTT. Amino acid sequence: CASSLARTSGWNTGELFF. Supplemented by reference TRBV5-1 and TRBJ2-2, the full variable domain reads KAGVTQTPRYLIKTRGQQVTLSCSPISGHRSVSWYQQTPGQGLQFLFEYFSETQRNKGNFPGRFSGRQFSNSRSEMNVSTLELGDSALYLCASSLARTSGWNTGELFFGEGSRLTVL.

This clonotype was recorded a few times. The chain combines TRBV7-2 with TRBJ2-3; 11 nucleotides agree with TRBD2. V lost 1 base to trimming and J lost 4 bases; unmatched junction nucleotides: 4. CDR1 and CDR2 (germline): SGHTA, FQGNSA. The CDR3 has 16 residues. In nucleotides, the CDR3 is TGTGCCAGCAGCTTAGATAGCGGGGGGGCCCCAGATACGCAGTATTTT. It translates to CASSLDSGGAPDTQYF. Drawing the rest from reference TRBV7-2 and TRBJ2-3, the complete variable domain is GAGVSQSPSNKVTEKGKDVELRCDPISGHTALYWYRQSLGQGLEFLIYFQGNSAPDKSGLPSDRFSAERTGGSVSTLTIQRTQQEDSAVYLCASSLDSGGAPDTQYFGPGTRLTVL.